This T cell receptor (beta chain) was obtained from a study of T cells in Graves' hyperthyroidism and ophthalmopathy. General observations from the study: Blood also carried most thyroid clonotypes expanded above 0.001.

Template material for amplifying TCR beta CDR3 regions consisted of RNA transcripts. First-round RT-PCR targeting the TCR CDR3 was performed with the HTBI primer set. TCRdb ran MiXCR on the multiplex PCR reads and lists one entry per CDR3 protein. The sample lists around 300,000 distinct CDR3 sequences, around 13% occurring once. The definition of stable Graves' hyperthyroidism was no ophthalmopathy progression within 18 months. Exclusion criteria comprised uncontrolled infection, other autoimmune disease, pregnancy or lactation. Roughly 10 ml of fresh peripheral blood supplied the PBMCs. This clonotype came up many times. Antigen unknown. The CDR3 has 13 amino acids. V lost 3 bases and J 4 bases, leaving 9 bases between the germline ends. Germline V gives CDR1 GTSNPN, CDR2 SVGIG (reference sequence).

Input material: blood. The chain uses TRBV30 and TRBJ2-2, with D perhaps TRBD1 or TRBD2 (5 bases each). This TCR was sampled from a woman aged 25 to 45 with Graves' hyperthyroidism. The CDR3 nucleotides read TGTGCCTGGAGCGGGACGGGCACCGGGGAGCTGTTTTTT. Protein sequence: CAWSGTGTGELFF.